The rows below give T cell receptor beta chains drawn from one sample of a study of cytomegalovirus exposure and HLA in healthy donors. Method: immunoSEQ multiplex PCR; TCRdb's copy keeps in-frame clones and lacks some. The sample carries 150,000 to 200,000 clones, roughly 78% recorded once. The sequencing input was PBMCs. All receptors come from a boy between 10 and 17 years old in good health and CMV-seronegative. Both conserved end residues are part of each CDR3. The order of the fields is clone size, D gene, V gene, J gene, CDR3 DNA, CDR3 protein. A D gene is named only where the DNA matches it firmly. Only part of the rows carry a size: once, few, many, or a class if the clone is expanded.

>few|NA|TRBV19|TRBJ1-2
TGTGCCACTACCCGAAGTAACTATGGCTACACCTTC
CATTRSNYGYTF
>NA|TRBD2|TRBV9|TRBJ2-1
TGTGCCAGCAGCGTAACCCCGAATTCTAGCGGGTATCACAATGAGCAGTTCTTC
CASSVTPNSSGYHNEQFF
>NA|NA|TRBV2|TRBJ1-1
TGTGCCAGCAGTCCTGAGGGGAACACTGAAGCTTTCTTT
CASSPEGNTEAFF
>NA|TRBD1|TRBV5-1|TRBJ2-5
TGCGCCAGCAGCCCGAGGGACAGAGACCAAGAGACCCAGTACTTC
CASSPRDRDQETQYF
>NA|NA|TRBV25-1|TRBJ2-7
TGTGCCAGCAACAGGGACGGCTACGAGCAGTACTTC
CASNRDGYEQYF
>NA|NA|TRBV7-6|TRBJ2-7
TGTGCCAGCAGCCACCGGGACATCTCCTACGAGCAGTACTTC
CASSHRDISYEQYF
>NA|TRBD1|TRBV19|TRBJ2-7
TGTGCCAGTAGTAGGGGACAGAGCTTCCTCGAGCAGTACTTC
CASSRGQSFLEQYF
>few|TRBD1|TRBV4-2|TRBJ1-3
TGTGCCAGCAGCCAAGATAACAGGGGTGATGGAAACACCATATATTTT
CASSQDNRGDGNTIYF
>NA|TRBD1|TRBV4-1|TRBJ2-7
TGCGCCAGCAGAACTTCGACAGGGGCGGCTTACGAGCAGTACTTC
CASRTSTGAAYEQYF
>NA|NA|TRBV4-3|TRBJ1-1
TGCGCCAGCAGCCATCGACGGGGGACTGAAGCTTTCTTT
CASSHRRGTEAFF
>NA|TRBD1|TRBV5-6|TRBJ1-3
TGTGCCAGCAGCGTACACAGGGGAAGCTCTGGAAACACCATATATTTT
CASSVHRGSSGNTIYF
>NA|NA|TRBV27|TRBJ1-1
TGTGCCAGCAGTTTCTCCGCGCCCATGAACACTGAAGCTTTCTTT
CASSFSAPMNTEAFF
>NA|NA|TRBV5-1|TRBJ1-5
TGCGCCAGCAGCTTGGTTGGTGGCTTCAGCAATCAGCCCCAGCATTTT
CASSLVGGFSNQPQHF
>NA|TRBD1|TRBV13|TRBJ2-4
TGTGCCAGCAGTCCGACAGGGGCAGTCAAAAACATTCAGTACTTC
CASSPTGAVKNIQYF
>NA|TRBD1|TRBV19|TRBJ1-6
TGTGCCAGTAGTAGGGGACAGGGAAATTCACCCCTCCACTTT
CASSRGQGNSPLHF
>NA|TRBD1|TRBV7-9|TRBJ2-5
TGTGCCAGCAGCTTAGGGGGACAGAGAGAGACCCAGTACTTC
CASSLGGQRETQYF
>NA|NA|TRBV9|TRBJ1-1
TGTGCCAGCAGCGTAGGGACGGGGGTGGGCACTGAAGCTTTCTTT
CASSVGTGVGTEAFF
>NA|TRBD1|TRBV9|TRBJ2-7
TGTGCCAGCAGCGTGGAGACAGGGGGCTTCTACGAGCAGTACTTC
CASSVETGGFYEQYF
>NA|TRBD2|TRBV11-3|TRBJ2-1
TGTGCCAGCAGCTTATTCACAGCGGGAGGGCCTGAACAGTTCTTC
CASSLFTAGGPEQFF
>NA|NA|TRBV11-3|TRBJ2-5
TGTGCCAGCAGCATGCGGGCCTATTACCAAGAGACCCAGTACTTC
CASSMRAYYQETQYF
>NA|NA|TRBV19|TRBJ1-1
TGTGCCAGTAGTATAGGAGGAAACACTGAAGCTTTCTTT
CASSIGGNTEAFF
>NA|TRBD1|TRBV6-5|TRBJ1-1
TGTGCCAGCAGTTTCGACAGGGGTAGGCCTTTCTTT
CASSFDRGRPFF
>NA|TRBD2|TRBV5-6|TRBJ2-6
TGTGCCAGCAGCGCGGGACTAGCGGGACCTGGGGCCAACGTCCTGACTTTC
CASSAGLAGPGANVLTF
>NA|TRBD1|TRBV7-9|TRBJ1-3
TGTGCCAGCAGCTTCGAGGGGGACAGGGGCTCTGGAAACACCATATATTTT
CASSFEGDRGSGNTIYF
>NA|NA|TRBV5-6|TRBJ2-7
TGTGCCAGCAGCCGACGGTCTAGGGAGCAGTACTTC
CASSRRSREQYF
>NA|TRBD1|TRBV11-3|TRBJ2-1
TGTGCCAGCAGCTTAGATTCCGGACAGGGGAAGGGGAATGAGCAGTTCTTC
CASSLDSGQGKGNEQFF
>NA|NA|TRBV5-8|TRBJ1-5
TGTGCCAGCAGCTTGTCAGGAATTAGCAATCAGCCCCAGCATTTT
CASSLSGISNQPQHF
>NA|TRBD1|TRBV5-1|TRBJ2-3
TGCGCCAGCAGCCCGACACAGGGGGCGCAAAGTCCGCAGTATTTT
CASSPTQGAQSPQYF